This T cell receptor (beta chain) was sequenced in a study of T cells in Graves' hyperthyroidism and ophthalmopathy. This clonotype has at least ten counts. Researchers took RNA transcripts and amplified the TCR beta CDR3 regions from them. The HTBI primer set was used in a first-round RT-PCR of the TCR CDR3. MiXCR was run by TCRdb on the multiplex PCR reads, yielding one entry per CDR3 protein. Of approximately 430,000 distinct CDR3 sequences listed, about a sixth are singletons. CDR3 length: 15 amino acids. Trimming left V 0 bases short and J 4 bases short, with 10 bases between. CDR1 and CDR2 from the germline V gene are SGHRS and YFSETQ.

This TCR derives from a woman under 30 with Graves' hyperthyroidism. The sample comprised blood. The chain links TRBV5-1 to TRBJ2-2; D may be TRBD1 (6 bases). The CDR3 nucleotides read TGCGCCAGCAGCTTGGGACAGGTGACCACCGGGGAGCTGTTTTTT. Protein sequence: CASSLGQVTTGELFF.